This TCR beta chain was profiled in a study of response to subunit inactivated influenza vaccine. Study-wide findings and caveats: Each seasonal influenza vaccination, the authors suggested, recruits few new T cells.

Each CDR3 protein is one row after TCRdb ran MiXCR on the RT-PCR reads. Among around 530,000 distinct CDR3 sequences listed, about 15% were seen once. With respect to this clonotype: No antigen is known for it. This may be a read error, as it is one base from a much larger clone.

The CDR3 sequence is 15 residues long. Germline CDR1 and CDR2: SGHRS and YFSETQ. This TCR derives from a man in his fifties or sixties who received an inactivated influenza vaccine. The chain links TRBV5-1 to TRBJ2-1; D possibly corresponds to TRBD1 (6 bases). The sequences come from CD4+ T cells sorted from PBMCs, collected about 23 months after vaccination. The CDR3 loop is CASSPSGGLYNGQFF. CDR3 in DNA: TGCGCCAGCAGTCCGAGTGGGGGCCTCTACAATGGGCAGTTCTTC.